The entry below gives a single T cell receptor (beta chain) sequence along with its context. Seattle patients were enrolled during active infection and followed longitudinally. The data stem from a study of blood T cell repertoires in COVID-19. Background on the study: COVID-19 samples from acute and convalescent phases originated in the United States, Italy and Spain. T cells, B-cell-depleted T cells, or PBMCs provided the cDNA or gDNA that served as material.

The CDR3 spans 14 residues. With 6 bases removed from V and 8 bases from J, the gap between germline ends came to 19 bases. In germline, CDR1 is SNHLY, CDR2 FYNNEI. In the original processing: Quantification of nucleated cells was approximated via reference gene primer amplification. The repertoire was sequenced with immunoSEQ multiplex PCR; TCRdb's copy has only in-frame clones and lacks some. V and J calls and clone size are copied from that table; D and trimming were computed from the DNA. The sample includes around 300,000 clones, 88% of them seen just once. The source material was peripheral blood. The chain carries TRBV2 and TRBJ1-2, with D perhaps TRBD1 (6 bases). This receptor was obtained from a woman in her thirties with COVID-19, enrolled during active disease. The DNA for the CDR3 is TGTGCCAGCAGGGACCCGACAGGCCCTTGGGGCTACACCTTC. It specifies CASRDPTGPWGYTF.